What follows are 27 T cell receptor beta chains derived from one specimen sequenced in a study of T cells after yellow fever vaccination. TCRdb fed the 5' RACE reads into MiXCR, producing one record per CDR3 protein. The data contain roughly 260,000 distinct CDR3 sequences, under 15% of them singletons. The material sequenced was CD4+ T cells sorted from PBMCs, taken 45 days after the yellow fever booster vaccination. Receptors were obtained from a man younger than 40 who received the YFV17D yellow fever vaccine.

This clonotype has more than one count but fewer than ten. The chain is built from TRBV6-5 and TRBJ2-5; 15 bases map to TRBD2. The CDR3 sequence is 17 residues long. The V segment lost 2 bases and the J segment 4 bases; nucleotides outside the gene matches: 5. Per the germline V gene, CDR1 is MNHEY and CDR2 is SVGAGI. CDR3 nucleotide sequence: TGTGCCAGCAGTTACCCCGGGGGACTAGCGGGAGGAGAGACCCAGTACTTC. It encodes CASSYPGGLAGGETQYF.

V gene TRBV15 combines with J gene TRBJ2-3, with D unresolved. V was pared by 0 bases and J by 5 bases, with 6 bases between. Germline values: CDR1 LNHNV, CDR2 YYDKDF (reference sequence). The CDR3 runs 13 residues. CDR3 region: CATSRDHEDTQYF. The CDR3 coding sequence is TGTGCCACCAGCAGAGATCACGAAGATACGCAGTATTTT.

This sequence joins TRBV27 and TRBJ1-1; D ambiguous. The ends were cut back, 4 bases at V and 6 bases at J, with 27 bases in the middle. Germline-derived CDR1 and CDR2 are MNHEY and SMNVEV (reference sequence). The CDR3 is 18 residues long. As DNA, the CDR3 is TGTGCCAGCAGTTCTCGACTATGGACTCCCACCGGTGGATCTGAAGCTTTCTTT. Translating gives CASSSRLWTPTGGSEAFF.

The chain uses TRBV3-1 and TRBJ1-1, with TRBD1 matching over 9 bases. The junction had 2 bases not matched to a gene; V was cut back by 0 bases and J by 0 bases. This CDR3 has 16 residues. CDR1 is LGHDT, CDR2 YNNKEL, per germline (reference sequence). This chain's CDR3 is CASSQDWDRVNTEAFF. In nucleotides, the CDR3 is TGTGCCAGCAGCCAAGATTGGGACAGGGTGAACACTGAAGCTTTCTTT.

This clonotype was seen a handful of times. The V gene is TRBV20-1, the J gene TRBJ2-5, with 8 bases that match TRBD1. The germline V gene encodes CDR1 DFQATT and CDR2 SNEGSKA (reference sequence). The J segment lost 3 bases and the V segment lost 2 bases, leaving 5 bases of the junction unmatched. This CDR3 is built from 14 residues. CDR3 amino acids: CSARSPTGEETQYF. The CDR3 bases are TGCAGTGCTAGATCTCCGACAGGGGAAGAGACCCAGTACTTC.

This clonotype was detected ten times or more. CDR3 sequence (DNA): TGCAGTGCCCGTCTAGCGGGAGAAGGAGATACGCAGTATTTT. Its translation is CSARLAGEGDTQYF. The gene calls are TRBV20-1 and TRBJ2-3; 10 bases map to TRBD2. The CDR3 length is 14 residues. Germline values: CDR1 DFQATT, CDR2 SNEGSKA (reference sequence). The V segment lost 6 bases and the J segment 5 bases; nucleotides outside the gene matches: 8.

The V and J genes are TRBV14 and TRBJ2-7; TRBD2 matches at 7 bases. J lost 4 bases, V lost 1 base, and 4 bases had no gene match. CDR3 size: 14 residues. CDR1 is SGHDN and CDR2 is FVKESK in the germline V gene. The CDR3 protein is CASSQAASGYEQYF. DNA of the CDR3: TGTGCCAGCAGCCAAGCGGCTAGCGGATACGAGCAGTACTTC.

This clonotype was recorded a few times. This chain joins TRBV10-3 and TRBJ2-7, with a tentative D call TRBD1 (7 bases). CDR1 and CDR2 from the germline V gene are ENHRY and SYGVKD. CDR3 size: 13 residues. Trimming stripped 10 bases from V and 0 bases from J, with 13 bases between. The CDR3 loop reads CATRGDTSYEQYF. The CDR3 bases are TGTGCCACCAGGGGGGACACCTCCTACGAGCAGTACTTC.

About this clonotype: Mismatch with germline at one junction end may stem from a read error. V and J are TRBV20-1 and TRBJ2-1, with D perhaps matching TRBD1 or TRBD2 (6 bases each). Germline CDR1 DFQATT, CDR2 SNEGSKA (reference sequence). The CDR3 length is 15 residues. Written as DNA, the CDR3 is TGCAGTGCCACGGGGGCCGGGCTGGCCTACTATGAGCAGTTCTTC. It specifies CSATGAGLAYYEQFF.

This clonotype was recorded a few times. The chain uses TRBV5-1 and TRBJ2-3; 11 bases fit TRBD1. This CDR3 region has 16 residues. J lost 5 bases, V lost 6 bases, and 11 bases had no gene match. Per germline, CDR1 SGHRS and CDR2 YFSETQ. CDR3 in amino acids: CASKTLWDRGGDTQYF. The CDR3 region has the DNA TGCGCCAGCAAAACCCTGTGGGACAGGGGGGGAGATACGCAGTATTTT. The full variable domain, its missing parts supplied by reference TRBV5-1 and TRBJ2-3, is KAGVTQTPRYLIKTRGQQVTLSCSPISGHRSVSWYQQTPGQGLQFLFEYFSETQRNKGNFPGRFSGRQFSNSRSEMNVSTLELGDSALYLCASKTLWDRGGDTQYFGPGTRLTVL.

In this sample, this clonotype turned up a few times. The chain is built from TRBV7-2 and TRBJ2-3; D unresolved. CDR1 and CDR2 from the germline V gene are SGHTA and FQGNSA. The length of the CDR3 is 17 residues. V lost 0 bases and J lost 3, with 16 bases in between. The CDR3 sequence is CASSLAPTAHTTDTQYF. For the CDR3, the DNA is TGTGCCAGCAGCTTAGCGCCGACGGCCCACACGACAGATACGCAGTATTTT.

CDR3: CASSTPGTSGNEQFF. The CDR3 DNA reads TGTGCCAGCAGCACCCCTGGGACTAGCGGGAATGAGCAGTTCTTC. V gene TRBV7-9 combines with J gene TRBJ2-1; 12 nucleotides align to TRBD2. Germline V gene data show CDR1 as SEHNR and CDR2 as FQNEAQ (reference sequence). CDR3 size: 15 residues. V was clipped by 5 bases and J by 7 bases; unmatched bases: 6.

In this sample, this clonotype turned up a few times. This sequence joins TRBV7-9 and TRBJ2-7; 8 bases agree with TRBD1. From germline, CDR1 is SEHNR and CDR2 FQNEAQ (reference sequence). Trimming took 6 bases from V and 6 from J; bases not matched to a gene: 4. This CDR3 is 12 amino acids long. CDR3 region: CASSFDRGEQYF. CDR3 nucleotides: TGTGCCAGCAGTTTCGACAGGGGCGAGCAGTACTTC.

This clonotype was counted many times. This sequence joins TRBV28 and TRBJ1-1; 8 bases agree with TRBD1. The CDR3 length is 14 residues. The V gene end was trimmed by 1 base and the J gene end by 3 bases; junction bases not matched to a gene: 1. From germline, CDR1 is MDHEN and CDR2 SYDVKM. The CDR3 DNA sequence: TGTGCCAGCAGTTTATTGACAGGGGACACTGAAGCTTTCTTT. Its translation: CASSLLTGDTEAFF.

This clonotype was seen more than once but under ten times. This chain links TRBV7-6 with TRBJ2-3, with 9 bases fitting TRBD2. Trimming cost V 4 bases and J 3 bases; bases outside gene matches: 8. Germline-derived CDR1 and CDR2 are SGHVS and FNYEAQ. The length of the CDR3 is 16 residues. CDR3 in DNA: TGTGCCAGCAGCTCGGCCATAGCGGGAGCGACAGATACGCAGTATTTT. Its protein product is CASSSAIAGATDTQYF.

There are a few counts of this clonotype. This chain joins TRBV4-1 and TRBJ2-3; the match to TRBD1 covers 9 bases. V trimming: 3 bases; J trimming: 7 bases; junction bases outside the gene matches: 14. CDR1 and CDR2 (germline): MGHRA, YSYEKL. The CDR3 is made up of 17 amino acids. DNA for the CDR3: TGCGCCAGCAGCCAGGATACCGGGACAGGGACTTTGAATACGCAGTATTTT. Its protein is CASSQDTGTGTLNTQYF.

This clonotype was observed a few times. The chain links TRBV5-1 to TRBJ2-5, with a tentative D call TRBD1 (6 bases). In germline, CDR1 is SGHRS, CDR2 YFSETQ. CDR3 length equals 14 residues. Trimming removed 2 bases at V and 2 bases at J, with 10 bases between. The CDR3 bases are TGCGCCAGCAGCTTTGGGACACTACAAGAGACCCAGTACTTC. The encoded protein is CASSFGTLQETQYF.

This clonotype has more than one count but fewer than ten. This chain links TRBV11-2 with TRBJ2-7; 8 bases are shared with TRBD2. CDR1 and CDR2 (germline): SGHAT, FQNNGV. Trimming took 4 bases from V and 6 from J; bases not matched to a gene: 5. This CDR3 has 13 amino acids. The CDR3 DNA sequence: TGTGCCAGCAGCTCCGGGACTAGAAGCGAGCAGTACTTC. Its protein product is CASSSGTRSEQYF.

On this clonotype: The junction departs from the called germline gene at one end, perhaps through a read error. The chain combines TRBV11-2 with TRBJ2-2; D is possibly TRBD1 or TRBD2 (6 bases each). Germline loops: CDR1 SGHAT, CDR2 FQNNGV. The CDR3 length is 16 residues. The CDR3 DNA follows: TGTGTCAGCAGGGGTGCGGGGAGCGTGGCCACCGGGGAGCTGTTTTTT. This codes for CVSRGAGSVATGELFF.

The chain combines TRBV20-1 with TRBJ2-5; 8 nucleotides align to TRBD2. This CDR3 is built from 14 residues. The germline V gene has CDR1 DFQATT and CDR2 SNEGSKA (reference sequence). The V and J ends lost 3 bases and 5 bases, in that order; junction bases with no gene match: 8. This CDR3 is CSASTSGQWETQYF. The CDR3 DNA reads TGCAGTGCTAGTACTAGCGGTCAGTGGGAGACCCAGTACTTC.

This clonotype has only a few counts. The chain carries TRBV12-3 or TRBV12-4 and TRBJ2-5; 9 nucleotides align to TRBD1. CDR3 length: 16 residues. The V gene end was trimmed by 6 bases and the J gene end by 2 bases; junction bases not matched to a gene: 10. The CDR3 region is CASRGADRGFQETQYF. The CDR3 DNA sequence: TGTGCCAGCAGAGGGGCAGACAGGGGGTTTCAAGAGACCCAGTACTTC.

In this sample, this clonotype turned up a few times. The chain has TRBV5-1 and TRBJ2-7; D is unresolved. The V and J ends lost 4 bases and 3 bases respectively, with 11 bases between them. The germline V gene encodes CDR1 SGHRS and CDR2 YFSETQ. This CDR3 is built from 13 residues. CDR3 in amino acids: CASSQNVGYEQYF. For the CDR3, the DNA is TGCGCCAGCAGCCAGAACGTAGGCTACGAGCAGTACTTC.

This clonotype has just a few counts. V gene TRBV5-1 combines with J gene TRBJ2-5; 9 bases line up with TRBD2. The germline gives CDR1 SGHRS, CDR2 YFSETQ. Trimming cost V 0 bases and J 1 base; bases outside gene matches: 1. The CDR3 sequence is 15 residues long. CDR3 in DNA: TGCGCCAGCAGCTTGGAGACTAGCGGCCAAGAGACCCAGTACTTC. This gives the protein CASSLETSGQETQYF.

This clonotype has a handful of counts. This chain uses TRBV6-6 with TRBJ2-7; 7 nucleotides agree with TRBD1. V lost 6 bases to trimming and J lost 2 bases; unmatched junction nucleotides: 4. CDR1 is MNHNY, CDR2 SVGAGI, per germline (reference sequence). CDR3 length equals 13 residues. The CDR3 region is CASSRGLTYEQYF. DNA for the CDR3: TGTGCCAGCAGCAGGGGGTTAACCTACGAGCAGTACTTC.

This clonotype was recorded a few times. The rearrangement joins TRBV10-3 to TRBJ2-7; TRBD2 agrees at 14 bases. This CDR3 contains 17 residues. Germline assignment: CDR1 ENHRY and CDR2 SYGVKD. With 6 bases clipped from V and 4 bases from J, the junction kept 11 bases outside the gene matches. CDR3 DNA sequence: TGTGCCATCAGGGACAGGGGGGGACTAGCGGGAGCATACGAGCAGTACTTC. Translation: CAIRDRGGLAGAYEQYF.

This chain links TRBV20-1 with TRBJ2-1; D is unclear. Between the trimmed V and J ends, which lost 1 base and 6 bases, there was a span of 16 bases. Germline loops: CDR1 DFQATT, CDR2 SNEGSKA (reference sequence). CDR3 length: 15 residues. The CDR3 region is CSARAQVDMSNEQFF. The CDR3 DNA is TGCAGTGCTAGAGCGCAGGTCGACATGAGCAATGAGCAGTTCTTC.

This clonotype occurred a few times. This rearrangement joins TRBV20-1 to TRBJ2-6; 7 nucleotides line up with TRBD1. The CDR3 covers 18 residues. Germline-derived CDR1 and CDR2 are DFQATT and SNEGSKA (reference sequence). Germline trimming cut 6 bases from V and 4 bases from J; bases unmatched to any gene: 18. CDR3 loop: CSARNRQGSLSGANVLTF. For the CDR3, the DNA is TGCAGTGCGAGAAACCGACAGGGATCCCTTTCGGGGGCCAACGTCCTGACTTTC.